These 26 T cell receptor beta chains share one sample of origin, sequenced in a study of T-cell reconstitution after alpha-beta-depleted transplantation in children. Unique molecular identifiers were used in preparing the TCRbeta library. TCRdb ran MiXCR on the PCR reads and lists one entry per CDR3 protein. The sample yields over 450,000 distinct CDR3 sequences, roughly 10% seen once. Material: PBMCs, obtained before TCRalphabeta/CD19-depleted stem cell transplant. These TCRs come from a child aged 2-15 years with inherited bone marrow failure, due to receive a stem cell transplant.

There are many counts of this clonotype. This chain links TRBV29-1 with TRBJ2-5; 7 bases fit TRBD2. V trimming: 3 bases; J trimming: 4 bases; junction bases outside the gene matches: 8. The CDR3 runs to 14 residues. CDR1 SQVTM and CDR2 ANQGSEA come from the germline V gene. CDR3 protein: CSVDSRETPETQYF. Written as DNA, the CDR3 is TGCAGCGTTGACTCGCGGGAGACACCAGAGACCCAGTACTTC. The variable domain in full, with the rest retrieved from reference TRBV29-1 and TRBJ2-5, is SAVISQKPSRDICQRGTSLTIQCQVDSQVTMMFWYRQQPGQSLTLIATANQGSEATYESGFVIDKFPISRPNLTFSTLTVSNMSPEDSSIYLCSVDSRETPETQYFGPGTRLLVL.

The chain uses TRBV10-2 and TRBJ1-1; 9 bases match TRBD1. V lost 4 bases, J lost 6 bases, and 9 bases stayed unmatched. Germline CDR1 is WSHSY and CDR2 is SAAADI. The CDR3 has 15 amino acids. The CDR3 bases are TGCGCCAGCAGTGGGCGGACAGGGGAGCTCCCTGAAGCTTTCTTT. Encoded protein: CASSGRTGELPEAFF.

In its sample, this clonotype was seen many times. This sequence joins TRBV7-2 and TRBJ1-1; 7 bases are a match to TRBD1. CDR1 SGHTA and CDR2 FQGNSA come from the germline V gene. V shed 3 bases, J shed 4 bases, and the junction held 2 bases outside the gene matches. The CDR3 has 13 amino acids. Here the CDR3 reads CASSFGTVTEAFF. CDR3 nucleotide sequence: TGTGCCAGCAGCTTCGGGACAGTCACTGAAGCTTTCTTT.

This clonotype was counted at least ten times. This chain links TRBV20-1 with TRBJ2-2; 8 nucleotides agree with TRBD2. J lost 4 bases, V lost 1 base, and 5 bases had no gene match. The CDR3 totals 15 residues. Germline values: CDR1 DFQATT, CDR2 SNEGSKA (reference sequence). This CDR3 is CSARGTSHLTGELFF. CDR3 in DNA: TGCAGTGCTAGAGGGACTAGCCACCTCACCGGGGAGCTGTTTTTT.

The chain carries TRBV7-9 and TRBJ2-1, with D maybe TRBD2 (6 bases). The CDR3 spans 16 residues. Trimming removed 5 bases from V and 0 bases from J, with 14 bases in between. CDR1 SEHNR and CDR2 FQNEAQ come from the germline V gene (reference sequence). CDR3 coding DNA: TGTGCCAGCAGCGACCGGGACTCCAGCTCCTACAATGAGCAGTTCTTC. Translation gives CASSDRDSSSYNEQFF.

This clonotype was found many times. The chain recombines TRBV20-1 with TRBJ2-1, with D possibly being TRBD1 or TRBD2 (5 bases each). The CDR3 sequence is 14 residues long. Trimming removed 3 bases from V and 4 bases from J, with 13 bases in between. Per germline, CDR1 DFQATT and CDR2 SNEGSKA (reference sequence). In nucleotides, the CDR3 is TGCAGTGCTAGCAGGACACTAGTTTACAATGAGCAGTTCTTC. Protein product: CSASRTLVYNEQFF.

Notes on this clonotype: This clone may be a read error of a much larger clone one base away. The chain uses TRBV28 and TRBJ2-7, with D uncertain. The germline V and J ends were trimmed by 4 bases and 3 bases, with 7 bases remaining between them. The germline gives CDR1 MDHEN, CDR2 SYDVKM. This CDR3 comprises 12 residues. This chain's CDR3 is CASSWPFYEQYF. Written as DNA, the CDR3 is TGTGCCAGCAGTTGGCCGTTCTACGAGCAGTACTTC.

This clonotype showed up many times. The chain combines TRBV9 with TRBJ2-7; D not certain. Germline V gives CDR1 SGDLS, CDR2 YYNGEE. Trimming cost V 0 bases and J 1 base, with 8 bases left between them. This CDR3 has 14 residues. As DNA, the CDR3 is TGTGCCAGCAGCGTAGGAGCGTCTTCCTACGAGCAGTACTTC. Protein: CASSVGASSYEQYF.

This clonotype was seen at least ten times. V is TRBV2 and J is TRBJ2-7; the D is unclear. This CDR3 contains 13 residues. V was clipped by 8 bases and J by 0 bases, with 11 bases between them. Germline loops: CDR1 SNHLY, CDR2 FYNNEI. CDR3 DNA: TGTGCCAGCCTCCGCTTTCCCTCCTACGAGCAGTACTTC. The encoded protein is CASLRFPSYEQYF.

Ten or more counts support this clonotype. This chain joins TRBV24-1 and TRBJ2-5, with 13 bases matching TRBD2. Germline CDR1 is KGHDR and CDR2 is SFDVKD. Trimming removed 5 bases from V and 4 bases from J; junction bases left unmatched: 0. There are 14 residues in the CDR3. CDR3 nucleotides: TGTGCCACCAGTGGACTAGCGGGAGGAGAGACCCAGTACTTC. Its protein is CATSGLAGGETQYF.

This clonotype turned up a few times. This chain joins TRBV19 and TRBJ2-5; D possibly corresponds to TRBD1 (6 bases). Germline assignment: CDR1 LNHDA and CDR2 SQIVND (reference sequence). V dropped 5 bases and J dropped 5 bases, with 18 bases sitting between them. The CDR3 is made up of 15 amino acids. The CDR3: CASSLTTGMFETQYF. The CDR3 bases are TGTGCCAGTAGTCTCACCACAGGGATGTTTGAGACCCAGTACTTC.

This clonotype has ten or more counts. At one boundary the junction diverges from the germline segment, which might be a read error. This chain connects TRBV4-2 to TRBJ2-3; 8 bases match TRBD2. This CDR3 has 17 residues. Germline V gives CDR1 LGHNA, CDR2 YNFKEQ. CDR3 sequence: CAISHSSPGRAKDTQYF. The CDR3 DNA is TGTGCCATCAGCCACAGCTCTCCCGGGAGGGCGAAAGATACGCAGTATTTT.

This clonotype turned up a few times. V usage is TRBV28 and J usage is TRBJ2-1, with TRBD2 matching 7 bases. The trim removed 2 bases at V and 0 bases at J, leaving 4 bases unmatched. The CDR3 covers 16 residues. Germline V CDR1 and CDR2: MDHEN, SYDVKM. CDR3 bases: TGTGCCAGCAGTTTAGCGGGAGCTCACTCCTACAATGAGCAGTTCTTC. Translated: CASSLAGAHSYNEQFF.

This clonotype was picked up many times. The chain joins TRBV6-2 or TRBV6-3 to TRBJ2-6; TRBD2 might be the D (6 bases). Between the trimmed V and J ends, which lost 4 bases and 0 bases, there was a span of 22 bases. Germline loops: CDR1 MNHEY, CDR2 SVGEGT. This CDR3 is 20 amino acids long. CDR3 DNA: TGTGCCAGCAGTTCCGTCGGGTGGAGGGGCCCACCCTCTGGGGCCAACGTCCTGACTTTC. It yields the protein CASSSVGWRGPPSGANVLTF.

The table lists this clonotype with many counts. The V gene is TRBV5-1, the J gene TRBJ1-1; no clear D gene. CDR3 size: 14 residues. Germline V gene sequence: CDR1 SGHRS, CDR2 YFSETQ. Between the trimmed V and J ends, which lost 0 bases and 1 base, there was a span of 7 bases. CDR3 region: CASSLASANTEAFF. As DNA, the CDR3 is TGCGCCAGCAGCTTGGCGTCAGCGAACACTGAAGCTTTCTTT.

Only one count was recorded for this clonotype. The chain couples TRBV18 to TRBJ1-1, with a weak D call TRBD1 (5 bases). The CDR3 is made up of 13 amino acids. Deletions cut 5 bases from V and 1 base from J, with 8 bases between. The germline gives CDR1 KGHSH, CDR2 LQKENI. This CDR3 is CASSKDTNTEAFF. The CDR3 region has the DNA TGTGCCAGCTCAAAGGACACGAACACTGAAGCTTTCTTT.

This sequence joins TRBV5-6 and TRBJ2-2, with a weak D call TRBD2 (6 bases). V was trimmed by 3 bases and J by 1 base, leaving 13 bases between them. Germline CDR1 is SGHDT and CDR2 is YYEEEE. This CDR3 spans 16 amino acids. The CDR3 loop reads CASSYRDSKNTGELFF. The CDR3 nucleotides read TGTGCCAGCAGCTACCGGGACTCAAAGAACACCGGGGAGCTGTTTTTT.

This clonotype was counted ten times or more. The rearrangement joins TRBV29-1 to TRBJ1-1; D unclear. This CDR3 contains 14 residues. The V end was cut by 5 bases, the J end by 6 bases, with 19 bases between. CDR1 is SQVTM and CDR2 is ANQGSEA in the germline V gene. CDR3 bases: TGCAGCGTTTATGAAAGCCTCGGGATATCTGAAGCTTTCTTT. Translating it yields CSVYESLGISEAFF.

The CDR3 loop is CSVERSRATNTGELFF. CDR3 bases: TGCAGCGTTGAGAGGTCTCGGGCAACGAACACCGGGGAGCTGTTTTTT. This sequence joins TRBV29-1 and TRBJ2-2; D not certain. The germline V gene has CDR1 SQVTM and CDR2 ANQGSEA. The CDR3 is made up of 16 amino acids. Trimming removed 3 bases at V and 0 bases at J, with 14 bases between.

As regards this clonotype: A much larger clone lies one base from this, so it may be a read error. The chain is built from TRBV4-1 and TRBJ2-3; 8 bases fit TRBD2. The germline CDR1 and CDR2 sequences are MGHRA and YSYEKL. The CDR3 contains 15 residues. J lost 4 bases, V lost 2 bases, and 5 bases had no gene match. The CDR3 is CASSQTSGSSDTQYF. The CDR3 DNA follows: TGCGCCAGCAGCCAAACAAGCGGGAGTTCAGATACGCAGTATTTT.

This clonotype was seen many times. DNA of the CDR3: TGCAGCGTTGGACAGGGAATGGTCACAGATACGCAGTATTTT. This encodes CSVGQGMVTDTQYF. This chain connects TRBV29-1 to TRBJ2-3, with 7 bases aligning to TRBD1. Per the germline V gene, CDR1 is SQVTM and CDR2 is ANQGSEA. The CDR3 totals 14 residues. V shed 4 bases, J shed 2 bases, and the junction held 6 bases outside the gene matches.

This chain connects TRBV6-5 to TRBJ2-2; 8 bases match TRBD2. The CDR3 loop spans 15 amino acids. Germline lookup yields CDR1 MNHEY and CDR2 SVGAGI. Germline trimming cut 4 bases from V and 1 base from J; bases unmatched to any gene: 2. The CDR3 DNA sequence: TGTGCCAGCAGTTCGGGGGGGGGGAACACCGGGGAGCTGTTTTTT. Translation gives CASSSGGGNTGELFF.

CDR3 in amino acids: CSVWRGSSYNEQFF. CDR3 sequence (DNA): TGCAGTGTCTGGCGGGGTAGCTCCTACAATGAGCAGTTCTTC. The rearrangement links TRBV20-1 to TRBJ2-1; maybe TRBD2 (6 bases). Germline CDR1 is DFQATT and CDR2 is SNEGSKA (reference sequence). CDR3 size: 14 residues. Trimming took off 7 bases at V and 0 bases at J, with 13 bases between the two ends.

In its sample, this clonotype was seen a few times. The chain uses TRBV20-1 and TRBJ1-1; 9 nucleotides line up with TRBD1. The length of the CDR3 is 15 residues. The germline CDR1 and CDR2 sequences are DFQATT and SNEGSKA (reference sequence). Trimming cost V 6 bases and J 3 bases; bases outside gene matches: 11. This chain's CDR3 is CSATTYRGLDTEAFF. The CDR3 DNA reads TGCAGTGCCACCACGTACAGGGGGCTGGACACTGAAGCTTTCTTT.

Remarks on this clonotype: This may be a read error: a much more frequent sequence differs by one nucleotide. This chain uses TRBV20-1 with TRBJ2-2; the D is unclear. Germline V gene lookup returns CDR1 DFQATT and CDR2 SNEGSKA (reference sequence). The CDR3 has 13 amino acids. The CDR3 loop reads CCARRVDTGELFF. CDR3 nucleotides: TGCTGTGCTAGACGGGTAGACACCGGGGAGCTGTTTTTT.

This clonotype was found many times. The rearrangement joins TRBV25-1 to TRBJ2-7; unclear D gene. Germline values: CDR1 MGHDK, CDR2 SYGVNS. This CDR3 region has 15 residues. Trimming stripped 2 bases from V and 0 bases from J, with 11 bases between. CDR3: CASSERGASSYEQYF. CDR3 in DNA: TGTGCCAGCAGTGAAAGAGGTGCGAGCTCCTACGAGCAGTACTTC.